Below, 14 T cell receptor beta chains from the same sample are listed, as sequenced in a study of blood T cell repertoires in COVID-19. Assay used: immunoSEQ multiplex PCR; TCRdb lists only in-frame clones, some missing. The repertoire has around 250,000 clones, approximately 90% of them found once; the top ten carry approximately 3%. The sample comprised PBMCs or T cells enriched from blood (not recorded which). These receptors were obtained from a man aged 35-49 years who had been exposed to COVID-19.

This chain uses TRBV6-5 with TRBJ1-2; D remains ambiguous. With 7 bases removed from V and 4 bases from J, the gap between germline ends came to 7 bases. The CDR3 is 11 residues long. The germline V gene encodes CDR1 MNHEY and CDR2 SVGAGI. The CDR3 region has the DNA TGTGCCAGCATCAGCGTCTATGGCTACACCTTC. Encoded protein: CASISVYGYTF.

CDR3 residues: CATSGQLNSPLHF. CDR3 sequence (DNA): TGTGCCACCAGTGGACAGTTGAATTCACCCCTCCACTTT. This chain joins TRBV24-1 and TRBJ1-6; D is perhaps TRBD1 (5 bases). CDR1 and CDR2 from the germline V gene are KGHDR and SFDVKD. V shed 5 bases and J shed 7 bases, with 8 bases lying between them. The CDR3 is made up of 13 amino acids.

The chain employs TRBV5-1 and TRBJ2-7; D not resolved. The V and J ends lost 1 base and 5 bases respectively, with 7 bases between them. The CDR3 is 12 residues long. Germline values: CDR1 SGHRS, CDR2 YFSETQ. CDR3 sequence: CASSLSRNEQYF. For the CDR3, the DNA is TGCGCCAGCAGCTTGTCCAGAAACGAGCAGTACTTC.

V is TRBV19 and J is TRBJ2-7; perhaps TRBD1 as D (5 bases). The germline V gene has CDR1 LNHDA and CDR2 SQIVND (reference sequence). V was clipped by 6 bases and J by 3 bases, with 9 bases between them. CDR3 size: 12 residues. For the CDR3, the DNA is TGTGCCAGTAGAGGGGCCCACTACGAGCAGTACTTC. Protein product: CASRGAHYEQYF.

The chain uses TRBV12-3 or TRBV12-4 and TRBJ2-1; tentatively, D is TRBD1 (5 bases). The CDR3 covers 13 residues. V lost 3 bases and J lost 9, with 12 bases in between. The chain's CDR3 is CASSLSRAGEQFF. CDR3 nucleotide sequence: TGTGCCAGCAGTTTGTCCAGGGCTGGTGAGCAGTTCTTC.

The chain is built from TRBV9 and TRBJ2-5; the match to TRBD1 covers 7 bases. Germline CDR1 SGDLS, CDR2 YYNGEE. The trim removed 4 bases at V and 5 bases at J, leaving 11 bases unmatched. The length of the CDR3 is 15 residues. In DNA, the CDR3 is TGTGCCAGCAGCTTACGACAGGGCTGGGGGGAGACCCAGTACTTC. Residues: CASSLRQGWGETQYF.

This chain joins TRBV28 and TRBJ1-6, with TRBD1 matching over 8 bases. Germline lookup yields CDR1 MDHEN and CDR2 SYDVKM. V lost 6 bases, J lost 8 bases, and 6 bases stayed unmatched. CDR3 length: 14 amino acids. The CDR3 is CASSLTGVDSPLHF. The DNA for the CDR3 is TGTGCCAGCAGCCTGACAGGGGTAGATTCACCCCTCCACTTT.

J is TRBJ1-2 and V is TRBV18; TRBD1 matches at 11 bases. The V segment lost 5 bases and the J segment 2 bases; nucleotides outside the gene matches: 7. Germline CDR1 reads KGHSH; CDR2 reads LQKENI. The CDR3 sequence is 16 residues long. In DNA form, the CDR3 reads TGTGCCAGCTCAGCTGGGACAGGGGGTTCGAACTATGGCTACACCTTC. It yields the protein CASSAGTGGSNYGYTF.

The chain joins TRBV30 to TRBJ2-7; 10 bases map to TRBD2. The CDR3 totals 15 residues. Germline CDR1 and CDR2: GTSNPN and SVGIG (reference sequence). With 0 bases clipped from V and 6 bases from J, the junction kept 8 bases outside the gene matches. CDR3 protein: CAWSVASGSWSEQYF. The CDR3 nucleotides are TGTGCCTGGAGTGTAGCTAGCGGGAGTTGGAGCGAGCAGTACTTC.

This chain uses TRBV13 with TRBJ2-6; 8 nucleotides match TRBD1. The germline gives CDR1 PRHDT, CDR2 FYEKMQ (reference sequence). The CDR3 covers 16 residues. J was trimmed by 4 bases and V by 7 bases; bases with no gene match: 9. The CDR3 sequence is CASNFRQGKGANVLTF. The DNA of the CDR3 is TGTGCCAGCAACTTTCGACAGGGGAAGGGGGCCAACGTCCTGACTTTC.

The chain employs TRBV18 and TRBJ2-3; possibly TRBD2 for D (6 bases). The V gene's germline CDR1 is KGHSH and CDR2 LQKENI. V dropped 4 bases and J dropped 4 bases, with 12 bases sitting between them. This CDR3 has 14 amino acids. The CDR3 spells CASSLRRAPDTQYF. The CDR3 bases are TGTGCCAGCTCACTACGGAGGGCACCAGATACGCAGTATTTT.

The chain uses TRBV14 and TRBJ2-1; 7 positions agree with TRBD1. CDR3 length: 15 residues. With V trimmed by 3 bases and J by 5 bases, 7 bases remained unmatched. Per germline, CDR1 SGHDN and CDR2 FVKESK. CDR3 in amino acids: CASSQIDRVNNEQFF. The CDR3 DNA reads as TGTGCCAGCAGCCAGATTGACAGGGTTAACAATGAGCAGTTCTTC.

As DNA, the CDR3 is TGTGCCAGCAGTGATTATAGGGGCCAAGAGACCCAGTACTTC. Its protein product is CASSDYRGQETQYF. V gene TRBV25-1 combines with J gene TRBJ2-5, with D perhaps matching TRBD1 (5 bases). The V gene's germline CDR1 is MGHDK and CDR2 SYGVNS. Trimming took off 3 bases at V and 1 base at J, with 9 bases between the two ends. The CDR3 has 14 residues.

On this clone: Other DNA variants within this sample encode the same CDR3. The chain combines TRBV27 with TRBJ1-5, with TRBD1 matching over 10 bases. The CDR3 runs to 15 residues. In germline, CDR1 is MNHEY, CDR2 SMNVEV (reference sequence). After removal of 6 bases from V and 2 bases from J, the junction contained 4 bases not matched to a gene. The CDR3 reads CASSLGTGGNQPQHF. DNA for the CDR3: TGTGCCAGCAGCCTCGGGACAGGGGGCAATCAGCCCCAGCATTTT.